A selection of T cell receptor beta chains follows, all from one sample in a study of T-cell memory formation after mild COVID-19. A single record per CDR3 protein comes from TCRdb applying MiXCR to the 5' RACE reads. The table has roughly 300,000 distinct CDR3 sequences, roughly 8% seen once; the top ten hold roughly 22%. The sequencing input was PBMCs or a T cell subset sorted from them (not recorded which). The receptors here all came from a man between 18 and 35 years old who had mild COVID-19 (a few samples of this study predate the infection). Cell type and time point are not known. CDR3s include the opening cysteine and the closing phenylalanine or tryptophan. Each record gives: D gene, V gene, J gene, clone size, CDR3 DNA, CDR3 protein. The D gene is left open where the match is weak. Rows may omit the clone size; those that give it use once, few, many or a size class.

>TRBD1|TRBV4-1|TRBJ1-5|many
TGCGCCAGCAGCCGCGCTTCGACAGGGGATAGCAATCAGCCCCAGCATTTT
CASSRASTGDSNQPQHF
>TRBD1|TRBV12-5|TRBJ2-3|-
TGTGCTAGTGGCTATGGACAGGGGGCAGCAGATACGCAGTATTTT
CASGYGQGAADTQYF
>TRBD1|TRBV3-1|TRBJ2-1|many
TGTGCCAGCAGCCAGGCCCGGGACAGGGTGGCCAATGAGCAGTTCTTC
CASSQARDRVANEQFF
>TRBD1|TRBV9|TRBJ2-7|few
TGTGCCAGCAGCGCAACTGCCGGGACAGTCTACGAGCAGTACTTC
CASSATAGTVYEQYF
>TRBD2|TRBV5-1|TRBJ2-3|few
TGCGCCAGCAGCCGTTGGGCGGGGGGCACAGATACGCAGTATTTT
CASSRWAGGTDTQYF
>-|TRBV5-4|TRBJ2-2|few
TGTGCCAGCAAGGGGGGAGGCACCGGGGAGCTGTTTTTT
CASKGGGTGELFF
>-|TRBV24-1|TRBJ1-5|few
TGTGCCACCAGCCAGGGGTCGAATCAGCCCCAGCATTTT
CATSQGSNQPQHF
>-|TRBV14|TRBJ1-5|few
TGTGCCAGCAGCCAAGGTCCCGGTCAGCCCCAGCATTTT
CASSQGPGQPQHF
>-|TRBV4-2|TRBJ1-3|many
TGTGCCAGCAGCCAAGTGGGGCAGGCGTTCTCTGGAAACACCATATATTTT
CASSQVGQAFSGNTIYF
>-|TRBV6-5|TRBJ1-1|few
TGTGCCAGCTGGGACCGCCAGGGGACTGAAGCTTTCTTT
CASWDRQGTEAFF
>TRBD1|TRBV27|TRBJ1-6|-
TGTGCCAGCAGGGGACAGGGGGCTTCGTCCTATAATTCACCCCTCCACTTT
CASRGQGASSYNSPLHF
>-|TRBV7-9|TRBJ1-2|few
TGTGCCAGCAGCTCAACGGGGGAAGGACAGCGCACCTATGGCTACACCTTC
CASSSTGEGQRTYGYTF
>-|TRBV6-2/TRBV6-3|TRBJ2-1|few
TGTGCCAGCACCAAAGGGGGGGCGCCGGTCAATGAGCAGTTCTTC
CASTKGGAPVNEQFF
>TRBD1|TRBV6-5|TRBJ2-1|many
TGTGCCAGCAGTCGGAGTCCGGGACAGGGGTACAATGAGCAGTTCTTC
CASSRSPGQGYNEQFF
>TRBD1|TRBV11-2|TRBJ2-5|few
TGTGCCAGCACTCTAGGGACAGCGATCCAAGAGACCCAGTACTTC
CASTLGTAIQETQYF
>TRBD1|TRBV7-7|TRBJ2-3|few
TGTGCTAGCAGCTCGAACACAGGGGGAACAGATACGCAGTATTTT
CASSSNTGGTDTQYF
>-|TRBV28|TRBJ2-5|many
TGTGCCAGCAGTTTATATCCTTCCGGAAGGCCCCAGTACTTC
CASSLYPSGRPQYF
>-|TRBV5-8|TRBJ2-7|-
TGTGCCACCAAGGACGTAAACGTGAGGGAGCAGTACTTC
CATKDVNVREQYF
>TRBD1|TRBV7-2|TRBJ2-3|few
TGTGCCAGCAACCAAGACAGGGACACAGATACGCAGTATTTT
CASNQDRDTDTQYF
>TRBD2|TRBV7-2|TRBJ2-3|-
TGTGCCAGCAGAACAGCGGGGGCCAATCGGGGAGATACGCAGTATTTT
CASRTAGANRGDTQYF
>TRBD1|TRBV20-1|TRBJ2-2|-
TGCAGTGCTAGATCCCCAGGGGGCGCCGCCACCGGGGAGCTGTTTTTT
CSARSPGGAATGELFF
>-|TRBV6-1|TRBJ1-1|-
TGTGCCAGCAGGAGGGGACTCCATGAAGCTTTCTTT
CASRRGLHEAFF
>TRBD2|TRBV18|TRBJ2-3|-
TGTGCCAGCTCATCGAACTCGGGGGGGAGCACAGATACGCAGTATTTT
CASSSNSGGSTDTQYF
>TRBD1|TRBV27|TRBJ1-2|-
TGTGCCAGCAGATCAGGGGGCGGCTATGGCTACACCTTC
CASRSGGGYGYTF
>-|TRBV12-3/TRBV12-4|TRBJ2-1|-
TGTGCCAGCAGTGACCTAGGGCTTAAGTCCTACAATGAGCAGTTCTTC
CASSDLGLKSYNEQFF
>-|TRBV7-9|TRBJ2-7|many
TGTGCCAGCAGCTCCACAGGGCGCCCCTACGAGCAGTACTTC
CASSSTGRPYEQYF
>-|TRBV14|TRBJ2-3|-
TGTGCCAGCAGCTCCCGGCTGACAGATACGCAGTATTTT
CASSSRLTDTQYF
>TRBD1|TRBV4-1|TRBJ1-1|few
TGCGCCAGCAGCCAAGAGGACAGGGGAGCTTTCTTT
CASSQEDRGAFF